This T cell receptor (beta chain) stems from a study of blood T cell repertoires in COVID-19. Across the study: COVID-19 samples, acute and convalescent, were from the United States, Italy and Spain. Sources were T cells, B-cell-depleted T cells, or PBMCs; the material itself was cDNA or gDNA.

Trimming cost V 1 base and J 1 base, with 11 bases left between them. The CDR3 spans 16 residues. Per germline, CDR1 LNHDA and CDR2 SQIVND (reference sequence). Here immunoSEQ multiplex PCR was the method, and the copy in TCRdb shows in-frame clones only, minus some. The sample contains some 180,000 clones, about 88% of which appear only once. This clone was seen just once. The chain is built from TRBV19 and TRBJ1-5; D ambiguous. The source of this sequence is a man between 40 and 49 years old with active or convalescent COVID-19. Sequencing input: peripheral blood. DNA for the CDR3: TGTGCCAGTAGTATAGTAGGCGGGATCAGCAATCAGCCCCAGCATTTT. It yields the protein CASSIVGGISNQPQHF.